The 23 T cell receptor beta chains below come from one sample, sequenced in a study of blood T cell repertoires in COVID-19. Method: immunoSEQ multiplex PCR; TCRdb's copy keeps in-frame clones and lacks some. Among around 250,000 clones listed, around 83% were seen once. Sequenced sample: peripheral blood. The receptors originated from a woman between 18 and 29 years old with acute or convalescent COVID-19.

The chain carries TRBV14 and TRBJ1-1; a weak D match, TRBD1 (5 bases). CDR1 and CDR2 from the germline V gene are SGHDN and FVKESK. The CDR3 spans 15 residues. Trimming pared 8 bases from V and 2 bases from J, leaving 18 bases between. This CDR3 reads CASPNSRQLNTEAFF. DNA for the CDR3: TGTGCCAGCCCCAATTCACGACAGTTAAACACTGAAGCTTTCTTT.

The chain is built from TRBV5-6 and TRBJ2-3; the D gene is possibly TRBD1 (5 bases). CDR1 and CDR2 (germline): SGHDT, YYEEEE. The CDR3 totals 14 residues. Trimming shortened V by 0 bases and J by 4 bases, and 9 bases separated the two germline ends. CDR3 DNA sequence: TGTGCCAGCAGCTTGGTGGCAGGGTCAGATACGCAGTATTTT. Encoded protein: CASSLVAGSDTQYF. Filled out from reference TRBV5-6 and TRBJ2-3, the complete variable domain reads DAGVTQSPTHLIKTRGQQVTLRCSPKSGHDTVSWYQQALGQGPQFIFQYYEEEERQRGNFPDRFSGHQFPNYSSELNVNALLLGDSALYLCASSLVAGSDTQYFGPGTRLTVL.

Only a few counts were recorded for this clone. The chain uses TRBV24-1 and TRBJ2-3; D gene uncertain. The CDR3 sequence is 13 residues long. V dropped 3 bases and J dropped 6 bases, with 9 bases sitting between them. Per the germline V gene, CDR1 is KGHDR and CDR2 is SFDVKD. CDR3 residues: CATSDPYSDTQYF. The CDR3, as DNA: TGTGCCACCAGTGATCCTTACTCCGATACGCAGTATTTT.

The chain joins TRBV27 to TRBJ2-7; weak D call: TRBD1 (5 bases). CDR1 MNHEY and CDR2 SMNVEV come from the germline V gene (reference sequence). This CDR3 spans 14 amino acids. V was clipped by 0 bases and J by 4 bases, with 10 bases between them. The CDR3 DNA reads as TGTGCCAGCAGTTTATCAGGGGTGAGGTACGAGCAGTACTTC. This translates into CASSLSGVRYEQYF.

The genes are TRBV19 and TRBJ2-3; 8 bases agree with TRBD2. V trimming: 5 bases; J trimming: 2 bases; junction bases outside the gene matches: 6. CDR1 is LNHDA and CDR2 is SQIVND in the germline V gene (reference sequence). The CDR3 is 15 residues long. The CDR3 sequence: CASSDSGKDTDTQYF. In nucleotides, the CDR3 is TGTGCCAGTAGTGATAGCGGGAAAGACACAGATACGCAGTATTTT.

The chain combines TRBV10-2 with TRBJ1-4; TRBD1 agrees at 7 bases. Germline assignment: CDR1 WSHSY and CDR2 SAAADI. V lost 0 bases and J lost 8; bases outside the gene matches: 6. The CDR3 runs 15 residues. In DNA, the CDR3 is TGCGCCAGCAGTGAGTCGCCCAGGGGGGCGGAAAAACTGTTTTTT. Its protein product is CASSESPRGAEKLFF.

The CDR3 region is CASSLLLRETGELFF. In DNA, the CDR3 is TGTGCCAGCAGCTTACTGCTTCGGGAGACCGGGGAGCTGTTTTTT. The chain combines TRBV7-2 with TRBJ2-2; TRBD2 might be the D (6 bases). The germline V gene has CDR1 SGHTA and CDR2 FQGNSA. The ends were cut back, 2 bases at V and 5 bases at J, with 12 bases in the middle. The CDR3 has 15 residues.

The V and J genes are TRBV15 and TRBJ1-2; no definite D call. The germline V and J ends were trimmed by 0 bases and 4 bases, with 15 bases remaining between them. In germline, CDR1 is LNHNV, CDR2 YYDKDF (reference sequence). The CDR3 consists of 16 residues. CDR3 sequence reads: CATSRDIGSSGYGYTF. The CDR3 nucleotides are TGTGCCACCAGCAGAGATATCGGTTCATCCGGCTATGGCTACACCTTC.

CDR3: CASSPREGKSTDTQYF. The CDR3 region has the DNA TGTGCCAGCAGCCCTCGGGAGGGAAAGAGCACAGATACGCAGTATTTT. The chain recombines TRBV7-8 with TRBJ2-3; 8 nucleotides match TRBD2. V shed 5 bases and J 0 bases; nucleotides not matched to a gene: 7. The CDR3 length is 16 residues. From germline, CDR1 is SGHVS and CDR2 FQNEAQ.

Here the CDR3 reads CASRPDRFNTEAFF. The CDR3 nucleotides read TGTGCCAGCAGACCCGACAGATTCAACACTGAAGCTTTCTTT. This chain connects TRBV5-5 to TRBJ1-1; weak D call: TRBD1 (5 bases). This CDR3 comprises 14 residues. Germline lookup yields CDR1 SGHKS and CDR2 YYEKEE (reference sequence). V dropped 5 bases and J dropped 2 bases, with 13 bases sitting between them.

V is TRBV14 and J is TRBJ2-1; TRBD1 agrees at 7 bases. Trimming at V came to 4 bases and at J to 3 bases, leaving 3 bases not matched to a gene. This CDR3 is built from 14 residues. Germline assignment: CDR1 SGHDN and CDR2 FVKESK. The CDR3 loop is CASSPGQFYNEQFF. For the CDR3, the DNA is TGTGCCAGCAGCCCGGGACAGTTCTACAATGAGCAGTTCTTC.

The chain employs TRBV12-3 or TRBV12-4 and TRBJ1-2; D gene ambiguous. This CDR3 has 11 amino acids. Trimming shortened V by 6 bases and J by 7 bases, and 9 bases separated the two germline ends. The CDR3 sequence is CASSLLGGYTF. As DNA, the CDR3 is TGTGCCAGCAGCCTCCTCGGTGGCTACACCTTC.

The J gene is TRBJ2-7, the V gene TRBV6-2 or TRBV6-3; 9 bases fit TRBD1. Germline trimming cut 5 bases from V and 2 bases from J; bases unmatched to any gene: 7. Germline loops: CDR1 MNHEY, CDR2 SVGEGT. This CDR3 has 15 amino acids. CDR3 nucleotides: TGTGCCAGCAGTCCCCTTTGGACAGGGGCCTACGAGCAGTACTTC. This codes for CASSPLWTGAYEQYF.

The genes are TRBV2 and TRBJ2-1; the match to TRBD1 covers 7 bases. Germline CDR1 and CDR2: SNHLY and FYNNEI. This CDR3 is 15 amino acids long. J gave up 7 bases and V 2 bases, and 8 bases lay outside the gene matches. The DNA of the CDR3 is TGTGCCAGCAGTGAATTGGACAGGTACGGGAATGAGCAGTTCTTC. Residues: CASSELDRYGNEQFF.

This chain joins TRBV7-9 and TRBJ2-5; maybe TRBD1 (7 bases). The CDR3 is 18 amino acids. CDR1 and CDR2 (germline): SEHNR, FQNEAQ (reference sequence). V dropped 0 bases and J dropped 2 bases, with 19 bases sitting between them. DNA of the CDR3: TGTGCCAGCAGCTTAGCGAAAGGAGGGGGCGGTTGGCAAGAGACCCAGTACTTC. It yields the protein CASSLAKGGGGWQETQYF. Drawing the rest from reference TRBV7-9 and TRBJ2-5, the complete variable domain is DTGVSQNPRHKITKRGQNVTFRCDPISEHNRLYWYRQTLGQGPEFLTYFQNEAQLEKSRLLSDRFSAERPKGSFSTLEIQRTEQGDSAMYLCASSLAKGGGGWQETQYFGPGTRLLVL.

The chain is built from TRBV16 and TRBJ1-4; D is unresolved. Germline lookup yields CDR1 KGHSY and CDR2 FQNENV. The V gene lost 5 bases and the J gene lost 14 bases, with 15 bases spanning the gap. The CDR3 runs to 12 residues. The CDR3 sequence is CASSKDREELFF. The CDR3 DNA follows: TGTGCCAGCAGCAAGGACCGGGAAGAGCTGTTTTTT.

The V call is TRBV6-1, the J call TRBJ2-7; the match to TRBD2 covers 9 bases. The V gene end was trimmed by 2 bases and the J gene end by 7 bases; junction bases not matched to a gene: 6. Germline assignment: CDR1 MNHNS and CDR2 SASEGT. The CDR3 consists of 14 residues. The CDR3 protein is CASSELPSGTEQYF. Here the CDR3 DNA reads TGTGCCAGCAGTGAATTGCCTAGCGGGACGGAGCAGTACTTC.

As concerns this clone: The junction does not match germline at one end; this may be a read error. This chain connects TRBV6-1 to TRBJ1-1; D uncertain. Germline V gene lookup returns CDR1 MNHNS and CDR2 SASEGT. The CDR3 runs to 14 residues. The CDR3 sequence: CASREGGMNTEAFF. The CDR3 DNA is TGTGCCAGCAGGGAAGGAGGGATGAACACTGAAGCTTTCTTT.

This chain links TRBV28 with TRBJ2-1, with 8 bases fitting TRBD2. CDR1 and CDR2 (germline): MDHEN, SYDVKM. V lost 1 base and J lost 8; bases outside the gene matches: 7. The CDR3 has 15 amino acids. CDR3 in amino acids: CASSLLAGGLDEQFF. CDR3 nucleotide sequence: TGTGCCAGCAGTTTATTGGCGGGAGGTTTAGATGAGCAGTTCTTC.

This clone turned up a few times. This chain connects TRBV20-1 to TRBJ2-1, with 11 positions matching TRBD2. Germline V CDR1 and CDR2: DFQATT, SNEGSKA (reference sequence). V was clipped by 3 bases and J by 7 bases; unmatched bases: 11. This CDR3 is built from 16 residues. CDR3 bases: TGCAGTGCTAGTTCGCCGGGACTAGCGGTGAATAATGAGCAGTTCTTC. Protein: CSASSPGLAVNNEQFF.

This chain links TRBV10-3 with TRBJ1-2; TRBD1 matches 7 bases. V shed 0 bases and J 6 bases; nucleotides not matched to a gene: 1. The germline CDR1 and CDR2 sequences are ENHRY and SYGVKD. CDR3 length: 13 amino acids. This CDR3 reads CAISESTGHGYTF. DNA of the CDR3: TGTGCCATCAGTGAGTCGACAGGGCATGGCTACACCTTC.

The chain employs TRBV5-4 and TRBJ2-3, with 7 bases that match TRBD2. The CDR3 loop spans 15 amino acids. V shed 0 bases and J 4 bases; nucleotides not matched to a gene: 5. Looked up from germline, CDR1 is SGHNT and CDR2 is YYREEE (reference sequence). CDR3 DNA sequence: TGTGCCAGCAGCTTGGTGGCGGGAGTATCAGATACGCAGTATTTT. As protein: CASSLVAGVSDTQYF.

The gene calls are TRBV4-3 and TRBJ2-1; 7 bases are shared with TRBD2. The CDR3 runs to 15 residues. The germline V gene encodes CDR1 LGHNA and CDR2 YSLEER. Trimming took 1 base from V and 6 from J; bases not matched to a gene: 6. This CDR3 is CASSQGLARANEQFF. The CDR3 nucleotides are TGCGCCAGCAGCCAAGGACTAGCCCGAGCCAATGAGCAGTTCTTC.